This entry concerns a single T cell receptor (beta chain). The antigen remains undetermined. These data originate in a study of T-cell reconstitution after alpha-beta-depleted transplantation in children. Trimming shortened V by 6 bases and J by 4 bases, and 27 bases separated the two germline ends. Looked up from germline, CDR1 is MNHEY and CDR2 is SMNVEV (reference sequence). The CDR3 sequence is 18 residues long. Overall study findings and caveats: Reportedly, only several hundred clones from non-depleted graft cells drove alpha-beta T-cell counts at about two months. Recipient T cells and thymic progenitors that survived gave rise to the high TCRbeta diversity observed at day 60 in some patients.

The library targeted TCRbeta and was prepared with unique molecular identifiers. TCRdb redid the calling of the PCR reads with MiXCR, one entry per CDR3 protein. The data contain about 540,000 distinct CDR3 sequences, more than 20% of them seen just once; the ten biggest clones take up around a third. The chain carries TRBV27 and TRBJ1-1; D is uncertain. The source material was PBMCs, sampled before TCRalphabeta/CD19-depleted stem cell transplant. This sequence originates from a boy less than two years old with Wiskott-Aldrich syndrome, due to receive a stem cell transplant. The CDR3 DNA is TGTGCCAGCAGCTTCTGGCCCCCGTCGGTATTGGAAGGCACTGAAGCTTTCTTT. It codes for CASSFWPPSVLEGTEAFF.